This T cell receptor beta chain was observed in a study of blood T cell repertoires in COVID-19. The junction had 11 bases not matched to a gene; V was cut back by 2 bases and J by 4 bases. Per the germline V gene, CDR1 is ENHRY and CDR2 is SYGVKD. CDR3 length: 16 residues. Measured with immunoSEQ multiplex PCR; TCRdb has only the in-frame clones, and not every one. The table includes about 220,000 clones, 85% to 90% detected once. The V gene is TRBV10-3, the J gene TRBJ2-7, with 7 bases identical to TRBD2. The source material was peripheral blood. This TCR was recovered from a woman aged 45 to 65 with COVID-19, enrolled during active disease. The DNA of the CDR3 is TGTGCCATCAGTGAGGTAGCGGGCCCTCGACCTTACGAGCAGTACTTC. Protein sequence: CAISEVAGPRPYEQYF.